Here is one T cell receptor (beta chain) with its context. What it binds is unknown. PCR amplification relied on 60 Vbeta primers (plus 13 Jbeta primers). Original processing notes: Later analysis identified 80 million to 90 million unique TCR beta chains, approximately 10 million shared. Here immunoSEQ multiplex PCR was the method, and the copy in TCRdb shows in-frame clones only, minus some. That table supplies the V and J calls and clone size; D and trimming were determined from the DNA. The sample includes under 200,000 clones, roughly 80% of them seen just once. The data are from a study of cytomegalovirus exposure and HLA in healthy donors. The CDR3 contains 14 residues. Germline CDR1 MNHNS, CDR2 SASEGT. V shed 4 bases and J 2 bases; nucleotides not matched to a gene: 2. Healthy bone marrow donors formed the donor group. Whole-study results and caveats: In a later analysis, a missense DCLRE1C variant was linked to TCR beta V- and J-gene trimming. A later analysis showed that HLA-associated TCR beta chains had undergone more clonal expansion than equally common others.

This clonotype was obtained from a male donor in good health and CMV-seronegative. The chain joins TRBV6-1 to TRBJ1-2; 9 bases fit TRBD1. Sequenced material: PBMCs. The CDR3 here is CASSGGTGNYGYTF. Written as DNA, the CDR3 is TGTGCCAGCAGTGGTGGGACAGGGAACTATGGCTACACCTTC.